The present T cell receptor (beta chain) was sequenced within a study of metastatic and nonmetastatic thyroid tumors. Study in general: Thyroid patients, malignant and benign, had repertoires compared across blood and tumor or nodule tissue.

From germline, CDR1 is SGHVS and CDR2 FNYEAQ. Trimming cost V 2 bases and J 0 bases, with 8 bases left between them. This CDR3 spans 15 amino acids. This clone was counted many times. The target antigen is unknown. Study-wide points: A significant increase in TCR beta diversity was reportedly seen in malignant thyroid tumors relative to benign nodules, in blood and tumor.

With MiXCR, TCRdb reprocessed the PCR reads. The table records some 84,000 clones, approximately 9% of them present only once. No patient received treatment before thyroid surgery. This sequence joins TRBV7-6 and TRBJ1-3, with unresolved D. The specimen sequenced was blood. The sequence came from a female donor with papillary thyroid cancer or a benign thyroid nodule (not recorded which). Some clones in this sample may be carry-over from other donors' samples. Written as DNA, the CDR3 is TGTGCCAGCAGCTTAAGGGCTTACTCTGGAAACACCATATATTTT. It yields the protein CASSLRAYSGNTIYF. The complete variable domain, with remaining parts taken from reference TRBV7-6 and TRBJ1-3, reads GAGVSQSPRYKVTKRGQDVALRCDPISGHVSLYWYRQALGQGPEFLTYFNYEAQQDKSGLPNDRFSAERPEGSISTLTIQRTEQRDSAMYRCASSLRAYSGNTIYFGEGSWLTVV.